The subject of this entry is one TCR beta chain. The specificity of this receptor is unknown. Base qualities were left out, and no much larger clone turns up one base away. About 18-55 mg of tumor tissue was diced, and more than 2.5 ug of DNA was typically obtained. The study profiled bulk TCR beta-chain repertoires in matched peripheral blood, tumor and adjacent normal breast tissue taken from approximately 15 patients with early-stage breast cancer. After resection, visually identified tumor tissue was excised and placed in prechilled RNAlater. Tumor tissue (20-50 mg) was diced and then homogenized with a TissueLyser II in RLTplus buffer containing beta-mercaptoethanol and antifoaming agent. The Qiagen AllPrep DNA/RNA Mini kit was used for genomic DNA extraction. The entry originates in a study of early stage breast cancer tumors (dated by TCRdb to about 2017). About the full investigation: Of the 15 to 20 invasive breast tumors, about 13 were found to be estrogen receptor-positive, progesterone receptor-positive and HER2-negative. A total of around 2.7 million templates, representing about 1.1 million unique clonotypes, were detected across all samples. On average, each sample had about 9.6-fold read coverage. About 65% of the 12 ER+/PR+/HER2- tumors were invasive ductal carcinomas, while the other four were invasive lobular carcinomas.

Spanning cysteine to phenylalanine, the CDR3 consists of 12 amino acids. Just CDR3 DNA is preserved here, 36 bases in frame from base 1. Trimming costs V 7 bases and J 5 bases, and their ends lie 11 bases apart. The germline V gene specifies MNHEY as CDR1 and SVGAGI as CDR2. The full study reports these points: Enriched TCRB sequences shared across patients were mostly commonly generated sequences, unlikely to play an important role in the tumor microenvironment. Compared with adjacent normal breast tissue, tumors had 2.5 to 3-fold higher T cell density and higher clonality. Chain pairing and functional markers such as CD4, CD8 and FOXP3 were missed by bulk genomic DNA sequencing of unsorted cells. Because the cohort was small, analysis by tumor subtype was not possible. Greater similarity was observed between blood and normal breast repertoires than between blood and tumor repertoires, and tumor was distinguished from normal in 14 of 16 patients when each tissue was compared with blood.

Every sample was amplified as two independent genomic DNA replicates, using roughly 0.45 ug for blood and approximately 1.5 ug for tumor or normal breast. Following the manufacturer's instructions, the ImmunoSeq Intro kit was used to carry out TCRB sequencing on genomic DNA. For absolute quantification, the 31-cycle multiplex PCR included proprietary primers along with spike-in control sequences. Single-end 150-bp reads were used to sequence an 87-bp fragment spanning the CDR3 plus the flanking V and J genes. Seven samples, with two replicates for each sample, were multiplexed per lane of an Illumina MiSeq using version 3.0 chemistry. As for the authors' bioinformatics: The vendor's proprietary pipeline handled the raw data processing, merging both replicates into a single result for each sample. Clonotypes were defined as productive rearrangements sharing the V-gene family, CDR3 amino acid sequence and J-gene segment. Clonality was computed as 1 minus the normalized Shannon entropy (Pielou evenness) of TCRB abundances. T cell density was estimated by dividing total templates by the number of input cells inferred from the DNA input amount. Total repertoire diversity and clonality were estimated with Recon using default parameters. A clonotype counted as tumor-enriched if its abundance in tumor exceeded 0.1% and was at least 32-fold higher than its abundance in normal breast. TCRdb carries this immuneACCESS record with in-frame sequences only. Its versions omit some clonotypes, under half of them owing to an unresolved V gene in the studies checked, with the rest unexplained. V and J calls and clone size are copied from that table; D and trimming were computed from the DNA. In all, the sample holds about 4,800 clones, and more than 55% of those were seen once. The top ten constitute approximately 19% of the sample.

In this chain, TRBV6-5 is recombined with TRBJ1-2; the D gene is unclear. Sequencing was performed on breast tumor tissue. This TCR was sampled from a person aged 45-65 years with breast cancer. The CDR3 region has the sequence CASMAPEYGYTF. The nucleotide sequence reads TGTGCCAGCATGGCACCGGAATATGGCTACACCTTC.